The entry below gives a single T cell receptor (beta chain) sequence along with its context. Its antigen is unknown. This entry comes from a study of OX40 agonist ivuxolimab in advanced cancers. Looking at the study overall: Patients treated during dose escalation were battling hepatocellular carcinoma, melanoma, renal cell or head and neck cancer.

The repertoire was sequenced with immunoSEQ multiplex PCR; TCRdb's copy has only in-frame clones and lacks some. Here the sample spans approximately 82,000 clones, 70% to 90% being singletons. General observations from the study: People who partly responded at 0.1-3.0 mg/kg had some of the least clonal expansion seen. The authors also found low normalized T-cell clonal expansion in some nonresponders.

The source was CD4+ or CD8+ T cells sorted from blood, collected in a trial of the OX40 agonist ivuxolimab. The sequence came from an adult with an advanced solid tumor such as melanoma, head and neck, liver or kidney cancer.

The CDR3: CASSLATWDNVEQFF. Written as DNA, the CDR3 is TGCGCCAGCAGCTTGGCCACTTGGGACAATGTGGAGCAGTTCTTC. This chain joins TRBV5-1 and TRBJ2-1, with a tentative D call TRBD1 (6 bases). V lost 0 bases to trimming and J lost 10 bases, with 17 bases between them. Germline V lookup: CDR1 SGHRS, CDR2 YFSETQ. This CDR3 has 15 residues.